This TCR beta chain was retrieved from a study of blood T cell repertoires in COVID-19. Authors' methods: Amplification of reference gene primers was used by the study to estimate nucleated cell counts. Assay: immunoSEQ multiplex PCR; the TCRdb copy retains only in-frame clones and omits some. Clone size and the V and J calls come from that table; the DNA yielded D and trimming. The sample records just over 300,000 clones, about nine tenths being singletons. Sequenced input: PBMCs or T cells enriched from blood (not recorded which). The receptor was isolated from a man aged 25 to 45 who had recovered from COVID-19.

DNA for the CDR3: TGCGCCAGCAGCCACCCGCCGGGACTAGCGGGACCTACCCGAACCAATGAGCAGTTCTTC. It specifies CASSHPPGLAGPTRTNEQFF. V gene TRBV4-1 combines with J gene TRBJ2-1; TRBD2 matches at 13 bases. There are 20 residues in the CDR3. With 3 bases clipped from V and 6 bases from J, the junction kept 17 bases outside the gene matches. Germline V gene sequence: CDR1 MGHRA, CDR2 YSYEKL.